The 30 T cell receptor beta chains below come from one sample, sequenced in a study of CD8 T cells in Susac syndrome. With random hexamers, about 0.5 to 1 ug RNA was reverse transcribed. In TCRdb, the immunoSEQ multiplex PCR reads were re-called with MiXCR into one record per CDR3 protein. The profile shows about 280,000 distinct CDR3 sequences, approximately 85% of them singletons. The sequenced material came from CD8+ T cells from PBMCs. The origin of the receptors is a human donor with multiple sclerosis.

This chain uses TRBV20-1 with TRBJ2-7, with a possible D match to TRBD2 (6 bases). CDR3 length: 14 amino acids. Germline V lookup: CDR1 DFQATT, CDR2 SNEGSKA (reference sequence). The V end was cut by 1 base, the J end by 5 bases, with 15 bases between. The CDR3 sequence is CSARGEVLGDEQYF. The CDR3 DNA reads TGCAGTGCTAGAGGGGAGGTCCTAGGGGACGAGCAGTACTTC.

This chain joins TRBV20-1 and TRBJ2-5, with D unresolved. This CDR3 comprises 12 residues. Germline assignment: CDR1 DFQATT and CDR2 SNEGSKA (reference sequence). V lost 0 bases and J lost 6, with 8 bases in between. CDR3 sequence: CSARDPAQTQYF. The CDR3 DNA reads TGCAGTGCTAGAGATCCTGCCCAGACCCAGTACTTC.

The rearrangement links TRBV9 to TRBJ2-3; 10 nucleotides line up with TRBD1. The CDR3 runs 19 residues. The J segment lost 4 bases and the V segment lost 4 bases, leaving 18 bases of the junction unmatched. Germline V gene data show CDR1 as SGDLS and CDR2 as YYNGEE. The CDR3 nucleotides read TGTGCCAGCAGCTCAAGGGGGACAGGGGAGGGAGAGGACCCAGATACGCAGTATTTT. Protein product: CASSSRGTGEGEDPDTQYF. The whole variable domain, filled in from reference TRBV9 and TRBJ2-3, reads DSGVTQTPKHLITATGQRVTLRCSPRSGDLSVYWYQQSLDQGLQFLIQYYNGEERAKGNILERFSAQQFPDLHSELNLSSLELGDSALYFCASSSRGTGEGEDPDTQYFGPGTRLTVL.

This clonotype was found once. The chain carries TRBV7-6 and TRBJ2-7; D unresolved. Germline CDR1 and CDR2: SGHVS and FNYEAQ. The CDR3 spans 14 residues. Trimming took off 1 base at V and 4 bases at J, with 11 bases between the two ends. This CDR3 is CASSLGPYGYEQYF. The CDR3 DNA is TGTGCCAGCAGCTTAGGTCCCTACGGGTACGAGCAGTACTTC.

The J gene is TRBJ2-7, the V gene TRBV4-2; D not certain. Between the trimmed V and J ends, which lost 5 bases and 3 bases, there was a span of 11 bases. There are 13 residues in the CDR3. CDR1 and CDR2 (germline): LGHNA, YNFKEQ. CDR3 nucleotide sequence: TGTGCCAGCAGCGAAAGGGCGTACTACGAGCAGTACTTC. Translating gives CASSERAYYEQYF.

This clonotype is a singleton in its sample. The chain is built from TRBV27 and TRBJ1-2, with 9 bases that match TRBD1. CDR3 length: 15 residues. Per the germline V gene, CDR1 is MNHEY and CDR2 is SMNVEV (reference sequence). The junction had 9 bases not matched to a gene; V was cut back by 3 bases and J by 7 bases. Here the CDR3 DNA reads TGTGCCAGCAGTTTCTCGGGACAGGGTATTATTGGCTACACCTTC. It codes for CASSFSGQGIIGYTF.

The gene calls are TRBV20-1 and TRBJ2-5, with a possible D match to TRBD1 (5 bases). Germline V lookup: CDR1 DFQATT, CDR2 SNEGSKA (reference sequence). The germline V and J ends were trimmed by 1 base and 2 bases, with 20 bases remaining between them. The CDR3 runs to 17 residues. The CDR3 DNA sequence: TGCAGTGCTAGAGTTCCGGGCACAGGATTGTTACAAGAGACCCAGTACTTC. This translates into CSARVPGTGLLQETQYF.

V usage is TRBV11-2 and J usage is TRBJ2-7; 10 bases align to TRBD2. CDR1 is SGHAT, CDR2 FQNNGV, per germline. CDR3 length: 17 residues. Trimming cost V 5 bases and J 4 bases; bases outside gene matches: 14. The CDR3, as DNA: TGTGCCAGCAGCCTGGGCCCCGGGACTAGCGTTTCTTACGAGCAGTACTTC. This translates into CASSLGPGTSVSYEQYF.

This chain links TRBV20-1 with TRBJ2-5, with 11 positions matching TRBD2. Germline V gives CDR1 DFQATT, CDR2 SNEGSKA (reference sequence). V lost 0 bases, J lost 5 bases, and 8 bases stayed unmatched. The CDR3 contains 16 residues. The CDR3 region is CSARENVAGGPETQYF. The CDR3 DNA reads TGCAGTGCTAGAGAGAACGTAGCGGGAGGGCCGGAGACCCAGTACTTC.

V usage is TRBV6-2 or TRBV6-3 and J usage is TRBJ2-7; 10 nucleotides agree with TRBD2. Trimming removed 7 bases from V and 6 bases from J; junction bases left unmatched: 9. Germline values: CDR1 MNHEY, CDR2 SVGEGT. The CDR3 loop spans 14 amino acids. This CDR3 reads CASINPGLAPEQYF. CDR3 in DNA: TGTGCCAGCATTAACCCGGGACTAGCGCCCGAGCAGTACTTC.

This clonotype was detected a few times. J is TRBJ2-7 and V is TRBV14; 7 nucleotides align to TRBD2. V shed 0 bases, J shed 1 base, and the junction held 6 bases outside the gene matches. CDR1 is SGHDN, CDR2 FVKESK, per germline. The CDR3 is made up of 16 amino acids. The CDR3 is CASSQDRASGSYEQYF. CDR3 DNA sequence: TGTGCCAGCAGCCAAGATCGGGCTAGCGGTTCCTACGAGCAGTACTTC.

The chain links TRBV6-1 to TRBJ1-2; TRBD1 is a possible D gene (6 bases). From germline, CDR1 is MNHNS and CDR2 SASEGT. Trimming pared 3 bases from V and 4 bases from J, leaving 15 bases between. The CDR3 extends over 15 amino acids. CDR3 bases: TGTGCCAGCAGTGACGGACAGTTTACTGGCTATGGCTACACCTTC. This codes for CASSDGQFTGYGYTF.

The chain couples TRBV9 to TRBJ2-1; D gene uncertain. Trimming stripped 0 bases from V and 11 bases from J, with 9 bases between. This CDR3 comprises 12 residues. The germline gives CDR1 SGDLS, CDR2 YYNGEE. The DNA for the CDR3 is TGTGCCAGCAGCGTAGAGCCTAAGAAGCAGTTCTTC. Translation gives CASSVEPKKQFF.

This chain uses TRBV11-2 with TRBJ2-3; perhaps TRBD2 as D (5 bases). The germline gives CDR1 SGHAT, CDR2 FQNNGV. V dropped 2 bases and J dropped 5 bases, with 8 bases sitting between them. The CDR3 runs 13 residues. Here the CDR3 reads CASSLIREDTQYF. The CDR3 DNA sequence: TGTGCCAGCAGCTTAATCCGGGAAGATACGCAGTATTTT.

The CDR3 protein is CASSYEGAGRWAEAFF. The CDR3 bases are TGTGCCAGCAGTTACGAGGGCGCAGGGAGATGGGCTGAAGCTTTCTTT. V is TRBV6-5 and J is TRBJ1-1; tentatively, D is TRBD1 (5 bases). V lost 2 bases, J lost 6 bases, and 19 bases lay in between. Germline V gives CDR1 MNHEY, CDR2 SVGAGI. The CDR3 covers 16 residues.

The V gene is TRBV3-1, the J gene TRBJ2-3; D is perhaps TRBD2 (5 bases). The CDR3 loop spans 15 amino acids. V lost 1 base to trimming and J lost 5 bases, with 13 bases between them. Germline V CDR1 and CDR2: LGHDT, YNNKEL (reference sequence). The CDR3 here is CASSQGVRAGDTQYF. In DNA, the CDR3 is TGTGCCAGCAGCCAAGGGGTGAGGGCTGGAGATACGCAGTATTTT.

The V gene is TRBV20-1, the J gene TRBJ2-5; possible D gene TRBD2, 6 bases. This CDR3 is built from 17 residues. Per the germline V gene, CDR1 is DFQATT and CDR2 is SNEGSKA (reference sequence). The V gene lost 3 bases and the J gene lost 5 bases, with 25 bases spanning the gap. CDR3 in amino acids: CSARDPSWRGALETQYF. CDR3 DNA sequence: TGCAGTGCTAGGGATCCCTCTTGGCGGGGAGCTTTGGAGACCCAGTACTTC.

V is TRBV6-5 and J is TRBJ2-1, with D perhaps TRBD2 (5 bases). Germline V gene lookup returns CDR1 MNHEY and CDR2 SVGAGI. This CDR3 is 13 amino acids long. Trimming took 5 bases from V and 5 from J, leaving 10 bases between them. As DNA, the CDR3 is TGTGCCAGCAGTAAAGGACTCCACAATGAGCAGTTCTTC. Translated, it gives CASSKGLHNEQFF.

The chain combines TRBV5-1 with TRBJ2-1, with 9 bases fitting TRBD2. V shed 0 bases and J 2 bases; nucleotides not matched to a gene: 3. CDR1 and CDR2 (germline): SGHRS, YFSETQ. The CDR3 consists of 16 residues. CDR3 bases: TGCGCCAGCAGCTTGGTCCCTAGCGGGGCCTACAATGAGCAGTTCTTC. This translates into CASSLVPSGAYNEQFF.

This clonotype was seen just once. V and J are TRBV27 and TRBJ2-1, with 9 bases fitting TRBD2. V was clipped by 2 bases and J by 0 bases; unmatched bases: 8. CDR1 is MNHEY, CDR2 SMNVEV, per germline (reference sequence). This CDR3 comprises 18 residues. The CDR3 DNA reads TGTGCCAGCAGTTTAATCCCGACTAGCGGAAGCTCCTACAATGAGCAGTTCTTC. Its translation is CASSLIPTSGSSYNEQFF.

The chain employs TRBV7-3 and TRBJ2-3; 8 positions match TRBD2. The CDR3 totals 19 residues. The ends lost 0 bases at V and 0 bases at J; junction bases unmatched: 11. Germline values: CDR1 SGHTA, CDR2 FQGTGA. The CDR3 bases are TGTGCCAGCAGCTTAACTTTGCGGGCGGTAGCGGGAAGCACAGATACGCAGTATTTT. This sequence encodes CASSLTLRAVAGSTDTQYF.

This clonotype was counted a single time. Here the CDR3 DNA reads TGTGCCAGCAGTTTATCCCTGACAGGGCCGGCAACTAATGAAAAACTGTTTTTT. Encoded protein: CASSLSLTGPATNEKLFF. The gene calls are TRBV28 and TRBJ1-4, with 7 nucleotides matching TRBD1. The CDR3 has 18 residues. Germline CDR1 reads MDHEN; CDR2 reads SYDVKM. J gave up 0 bases and V 1 base, and 8 bases lay outside the gene matches.

This sequence joins TRBV19 and TRBJ2-3; 10 bases match TRBD2. Germline V gene lookup returns CDR1 LNHDA and CDR2 SQIVND (reference sequence). J gave up 3 bases and V 5 bases, and 5 bases lay outside the gene matches. The CDR3 spans 15 residues. CDR3 region: CASSGLADSTDTQYF. The CDR3 region has the DNA TGTGCCAGTAGTGGACTAGCGGATTCTACAGATACGCAGTATTTT.

This clonotype was counted once. The CDR3 here is CASSFSAGDGYTF. The CDR3 nucleotides are TGTGCCAGCAGTTTTTCGGCAGGGGATGGCTACACCTTC. This sequence joins TRBV27 and TRBJ1-2; TRBD1 might be the D (6 bases). CDR1 is MNHEY, CDR2 SMNVEV, per germline (reference sequence). CDR3 size: 13 residues. V was shortened by 3 bases and J by 6 bases, with 11 bases between the two germline ends.

The chain recombines TRBV29-1 with TRBJ2-4; D perhaps matches TRBD1 (6 bases). This CDR3 is built from 14 residues. Germline assignment: CDR1 SQVTM and CDR2 ANQGSEA. Trimming removed 7 bases from V and 4 bases from J, with 17 bases in between. CDR3 residues: CSAETGVEKNIQYF. CDR3 coding DNA: TGCAGCGCAGAGACAGGAGTAGAAAAAAACATTCAGTACTTC. Based on the CDR3 plus reference TRBV29-1 and TRBJ2-4, the full variable domain is SAVISQKPSRDICQRGTSLTIQCQVDSQVTMMFWYRQQPGQSLTLIATANQGSEATYESGFVIDKFPISRPNLTFSTLTVSNMSPEDSSIYLCSAETGVEKNIQYFGAGTRLSVL.

This clonotype came up once. The chain combines TRBV5-1 with TRBJ2-3; TRBD1 agrees at 9 bases. CDR1 is SGHRS and CDR2 is YFSETQ in the germline V gene. The CDR3 length is 16 residues. With 4 bases clipped from V and 3 bases from J, the junction kept 9 bases outside the gene matches. CDR3 nucleotide sequence: TGCGCCAGCAGCCAACAATACAGGGGGCTTACAGATACGCAGTATTTT. Residues: CASSQQYRGLTDTQYF. The full variable domain, completed using reference TRBV5-1 and TRBJ2-3, is KAGVTQTPRYLIKTRGQQVTLSCSPISGHRSVSWYQQTPGQGLQFLFEYFSETQRNKGNFPGRFSGRQFSNSRSEMNVSTLELGDSALYLCASSQQYRGLTDTQYFGPGTRLTVL.

V usage is TRBV3-1 and J usage is TRBJ2-7; 7 nucleotides line up with TRBD1. This CDR3 region has 14 residues. Germline V gives CDR1 LGHDT, CDR2 YNNKEL (reference sequence). J gave up 2 bases and V 6 bases, and 7 bases lay outside the gene matches. CDR3 in DNA: TGTGCCAGCAGTCATGGGGACAGAACCTACGAGCAGTACTTC. This translates into CASSHGDRTYEQYF.

This sequence joins TRBV30 and TRBJ2-7; 9 bases align to TRBD2. The CDR3 extends over 11 amino acids. Germline V gives CDR1 GTSNPN, CDR2 SVGIG (reference sequence). Trimming at V came to 2 bases and at J to 12 bases, leaving 5 bases not matched to a gene. The CDR3 region is CAWSNRREGYF. The CDR3 DNA follows: TGTGCCTGGAGTAACCGGCGGGAGGGGTACTTC.

The chain combines TRBV27 with TRBJ2-2; 10 nucleotides line up with TRBD1. V was clipped by 2 bases and J by 4 bases; unmatched bases: 4. Per germline, CDR1 MNHEY and CDR2 SMNVEV (reference sequence). The CDR3 spans 16 residues. CDR3 nucleotides: TGTGCCAGCAGTTTAGGGACAGGGGTTTTCACCGGGGAGCTGTTTTTT. Residues: CASSLGTGVFTGELFF.

J is TRBJ2-6 and V is TRBV4-1; 7 bases are a match to TRBD1. Germline V gene data show CDR1 as MGHRA and CDR2 as YSYEKL. V shed 4 bases and J 0 bases; nucleotides not matched to a gene: 12. The CDR3 spans 19 residues. The CDR3 DNA reads as TGCGCCAGCAGCCCATCCGGGACAGTAGATCTCTCTGGGGCCAACGTCCTGACTTTC. It translates to CASSPSGTVDLSGANVLTF.